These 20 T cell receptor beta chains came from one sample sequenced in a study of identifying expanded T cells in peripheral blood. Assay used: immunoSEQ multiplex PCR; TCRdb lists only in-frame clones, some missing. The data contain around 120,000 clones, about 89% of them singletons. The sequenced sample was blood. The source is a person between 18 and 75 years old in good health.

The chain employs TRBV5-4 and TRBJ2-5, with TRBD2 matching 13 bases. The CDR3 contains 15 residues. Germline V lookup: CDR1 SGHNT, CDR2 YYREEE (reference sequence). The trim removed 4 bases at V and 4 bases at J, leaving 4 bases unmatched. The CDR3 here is CASSTSGGAPETQYF. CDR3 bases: TGTGCCAGCAGCACTAGCGGGGGGGCCCCAGAGACCCAGTACTTC.

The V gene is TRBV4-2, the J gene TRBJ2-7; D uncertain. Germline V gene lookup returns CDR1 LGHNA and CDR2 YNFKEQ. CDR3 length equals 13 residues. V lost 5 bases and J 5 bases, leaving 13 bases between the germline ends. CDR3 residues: CASSSIQVDEQYF. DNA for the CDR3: TGTGCCAGCAGCTCCATCCAGGTCGACGAGCAGTACTTC.

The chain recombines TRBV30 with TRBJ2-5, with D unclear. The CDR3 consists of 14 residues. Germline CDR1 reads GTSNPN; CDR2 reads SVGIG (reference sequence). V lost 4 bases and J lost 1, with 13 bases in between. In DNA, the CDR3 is TGTGCCTGGACTCGCACAACCTTCCAAGAGACCCAGTACTTC. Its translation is CAWTRTTFQETQYF.

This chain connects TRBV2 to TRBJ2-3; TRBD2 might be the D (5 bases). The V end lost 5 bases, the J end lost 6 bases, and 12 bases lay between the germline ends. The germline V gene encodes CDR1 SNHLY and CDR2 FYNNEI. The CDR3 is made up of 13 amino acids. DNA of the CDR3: TGTGCCAGCAGTCGACTACTCGGGGATACGCAGTATTTT. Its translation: CASSRLLGDTQYF.

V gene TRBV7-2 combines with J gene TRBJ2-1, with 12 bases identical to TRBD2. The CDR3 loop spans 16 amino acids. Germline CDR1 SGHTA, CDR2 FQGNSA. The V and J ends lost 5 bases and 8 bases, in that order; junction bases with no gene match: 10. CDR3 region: CASSRYPSGGADEQFF. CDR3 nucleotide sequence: TGTGCCAGCAGCCGATATCCTAGCGGGGGGGCCGATGAGCAGTTCTTC.

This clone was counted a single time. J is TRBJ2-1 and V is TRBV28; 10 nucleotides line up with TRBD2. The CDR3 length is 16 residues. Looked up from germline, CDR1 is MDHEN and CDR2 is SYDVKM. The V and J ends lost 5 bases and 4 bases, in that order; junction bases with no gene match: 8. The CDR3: CASSNFGLAAYNEQFF. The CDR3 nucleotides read TGTGCCAGCAGTAACTTCGGACTAGCGGCTTACAATGAGCAGTTCTTC.

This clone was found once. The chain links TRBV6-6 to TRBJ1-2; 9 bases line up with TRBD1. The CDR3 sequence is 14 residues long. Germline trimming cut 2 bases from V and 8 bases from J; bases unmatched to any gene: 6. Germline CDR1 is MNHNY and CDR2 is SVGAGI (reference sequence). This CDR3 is CASSYPTGGLGYTF. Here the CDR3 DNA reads TGTGCCAGCAGTTACCCGACAGGGGGGTTGGGCTACACCTTC.

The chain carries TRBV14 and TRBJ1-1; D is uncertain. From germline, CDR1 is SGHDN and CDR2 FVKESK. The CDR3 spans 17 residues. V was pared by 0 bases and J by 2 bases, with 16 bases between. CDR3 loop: CASSQDTRTGVNTEAFF. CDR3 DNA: TGTGCCAGCAGCCAAGATACCCGCACCGGGGTTAACACTGAAGCTTTCTTT.

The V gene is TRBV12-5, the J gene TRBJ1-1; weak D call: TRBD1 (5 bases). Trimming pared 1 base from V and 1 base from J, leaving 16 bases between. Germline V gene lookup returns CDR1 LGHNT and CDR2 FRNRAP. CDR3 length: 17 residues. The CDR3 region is CASGLAILGTGNTEAFF. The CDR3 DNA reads TGTGCTAGTGGTTTGGCCATACTCGGGACGGGGAACACTGAAGCTTTCTTT.

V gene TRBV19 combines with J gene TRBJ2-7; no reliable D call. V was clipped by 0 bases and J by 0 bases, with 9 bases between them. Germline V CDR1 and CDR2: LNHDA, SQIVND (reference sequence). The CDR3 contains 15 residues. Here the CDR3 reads CASSIDRSPSYEQYF. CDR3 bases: TGTGCCAGTAGTATAGATCGGTCTCCCTCCTACGAGCAGTACTTC.

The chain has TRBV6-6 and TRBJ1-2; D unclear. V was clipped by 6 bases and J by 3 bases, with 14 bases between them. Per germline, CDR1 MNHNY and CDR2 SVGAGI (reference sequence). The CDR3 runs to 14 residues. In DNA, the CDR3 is TGTGCCAGCAGACCCGGGCGGTCGGACTATGGCTACACCTTC. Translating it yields CASRPGRSDYGYTF.

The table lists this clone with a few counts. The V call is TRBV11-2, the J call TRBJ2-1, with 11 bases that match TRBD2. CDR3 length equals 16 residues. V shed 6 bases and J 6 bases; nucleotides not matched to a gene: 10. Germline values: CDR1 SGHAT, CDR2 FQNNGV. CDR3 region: CASSSTRLAGLNEQFF. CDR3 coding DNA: TGTGCCAGCAGTTCCACACGACTAGCGGGGCTCAATGAGCAGTTCTTC.

In nucleotides, the CDR3 is TGTGCCAGCAGCCTAAGACAGGGGGCCTGGCAGCCCCAGCATTTT. Its translation is CASSLRQGAWQPQHF. V gene TRBV5-5 combines with J gene TRBJ1-5, with 10 nucleotides matching TRBD1. V was pared by 4 bases and J by 7 bases, with 8 bases of the junction left unmatched. CDR3 length equals 15 residues. Per germline, CDR1 SGHKS and CDR2 YYEKEE (reference sequence).

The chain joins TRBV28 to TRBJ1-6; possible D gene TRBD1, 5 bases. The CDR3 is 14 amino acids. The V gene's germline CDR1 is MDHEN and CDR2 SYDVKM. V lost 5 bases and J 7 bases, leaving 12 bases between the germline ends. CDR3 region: CASSRVGDNSPLHF. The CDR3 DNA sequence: TGTGCCAGCAGTAGAGTAGGGGACAATTCACCCCTCCACTTT. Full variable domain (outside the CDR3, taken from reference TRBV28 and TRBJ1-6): DVKVTQSSRYLVKRTGEKVFLECVQDMDHENMFWYRQDPGLGLRLIYFSYDVKMKEKGDIPEGYSVSREKKERFSLILESASTNQTSMYLCASSRVGDNSPLHFGNGTRLTVT.

Here the CDR3 reads CASSPRGPNTEAFF. The CDR3 DNA is TGTGCCAGCAGCCCGAGGGGTCCGAACACTGAAGCTTTCTTT. The rearrangement links TRBV11-2 to TRBJ1-1, with D possibly matching TRBD1 (5 bases). In germline, CDR1 is SGHAT, CDR2 FQNNGV. CDR3 length equals 14 residues. With 5 bases removed from V and 1 base from J, the gap between germline ends came to 11 bases.

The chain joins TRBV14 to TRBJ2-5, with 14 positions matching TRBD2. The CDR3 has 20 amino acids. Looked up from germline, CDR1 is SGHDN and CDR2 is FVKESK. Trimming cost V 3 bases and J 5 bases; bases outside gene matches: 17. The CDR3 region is CASSQWRTSGGPGVQETQYF. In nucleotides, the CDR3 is TGTGCCAGCAGCCAGTGGCGGACTAGCGGGGGGCCCGGAGTACAGGAGACCCAGTACTTC.

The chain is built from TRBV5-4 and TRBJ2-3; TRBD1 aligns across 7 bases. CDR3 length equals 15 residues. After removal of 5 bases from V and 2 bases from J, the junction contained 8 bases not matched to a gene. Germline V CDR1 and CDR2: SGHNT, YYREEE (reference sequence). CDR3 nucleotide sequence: TGTGCCAGCAGTTGGGGACAGACAAACACAGATACGCAGTATTTT. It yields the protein CASSWGQTNTDTQYF.

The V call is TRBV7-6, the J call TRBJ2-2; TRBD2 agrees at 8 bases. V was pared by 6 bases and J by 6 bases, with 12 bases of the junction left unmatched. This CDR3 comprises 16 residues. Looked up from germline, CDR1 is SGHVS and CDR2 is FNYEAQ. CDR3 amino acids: CASSLPGGLGAGELFF. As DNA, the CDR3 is TGTGCCAGCAGTCTTCCGGGGGGGCTTGGCGCCGGGGAGCTGTTTTTT.

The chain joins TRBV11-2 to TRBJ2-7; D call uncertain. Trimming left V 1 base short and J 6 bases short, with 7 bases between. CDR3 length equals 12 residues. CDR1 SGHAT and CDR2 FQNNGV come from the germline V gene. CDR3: CASSLGPFEQYF. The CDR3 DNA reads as TGTGCCAGCAGCTTAGGCCCTTTCGAGCAGTACTTC.

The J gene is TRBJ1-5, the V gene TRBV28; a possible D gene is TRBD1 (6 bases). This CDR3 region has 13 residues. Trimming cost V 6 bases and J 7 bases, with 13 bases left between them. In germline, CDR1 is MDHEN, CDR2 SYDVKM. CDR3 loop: CASRLQGRQPQHF. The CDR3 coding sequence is TGTGCCAGCAGGCTACAGGGTCGGCAGCCCCAGCATTTT.